This TCR beta chain stems from a study of cytomegalovirus exposure and HLA in healthy donors. The wider study: Both the 120 or so validation repertoires and the 666 first-cohort repertoires used the same platform, as reported by a later analysis.

A word on this clone: Antigen: not known.

TCRdb's copy holds only in-frame clones and misses some; the assay was immunoSEQ multiplex PCR. The sample carries 150,000 to 200,000 clones, around 96% recorded once. Study-wide results and caveats: Altogether, 150 to 200 TCR beta chains were recorded as cytomegalovirus-associated.

The CDR3 sequence is 16 residues long. The V and J ends lost 0 bases and 2 bases, in that order; junction bases with no gene match: 5. Germline-derived CDR1 and CDR2 are SGDLS and YYNGEE. Specimen: PBMCs. The receptor was derived from a woman aged 18-35 years in good health and CMV-seronegative. The chain is built from TRBV9 and TRBJ2-3, with 8 bases lining up with TRBD2. CDR3 DNA sequence: TGTGCCAGCAGCGTAGTCGTCGGGGGGGCCACAGATACGCAGTATTTT. Encoded protein: CASSVVVGGATDTQYF.